The 6 T cell receptor beta chains listed next were all sequenced from one sample in a study of T cells in Graves' hyperthyroidism and ophthalmopathy. RNA transcripts provided the source from which TCR beta CDR3 regions were amplified. RT-PCR in the first round (using the HTBI primer set) targeted the TCR CDR3. MiXCR, applied by TCRdb to the multiplex PCR reads, yields one record per CDR3 protein. The table has some 350,000 distinct CDR3 sequences, around 15% seen once. The specimen was blood. Every receptor here comes from a woman aged 40 to 50 with Graves' ophthalmopathy.

The table lists this clonotype with a few counts. The rearrangement uses TRBV19 and TRBJ2-1; 8 bases line up with TRBD1. Germline V gene data show CDR1 as LNHDA and CDR2 as SQIVND (reference sequence). The CDR3 totals 15 residues. Unmatched junction bases numbered 4, after V lost 2 bases and J lost 4 bases. The CDR3 coding sequence is TGTGCCAGTAGTATATCGGGACAGGTTTACAATGAGCAGTTCTTC. Translated, it gives CASSISGQVYNEQFF.

This sequence joins TRBV3-1 and TRBJ2-3, with D possibly matching TRBD2 (6 bases). Trimming cost V 0 bases and J 2 bases, with 15 bases left between them. From germline, CDR1 is LGHDT and CDR2 YNNKEL (reference sequence). The CDR3 spans 17 residues. The CDR3 nucleotides read TGTGCCAGCAGCCAAGACTTCCCGGGACTGACCACAGATACGCAGTATTTT. Its protein is CASSQDFPGLTTDTQYF.

This clonotype was counted many times. CDR3 region: CASSTGSYSYEQYF. The CDR3 DNA follows: TGTGCCAGCAGTACCGGGAGTTACTCCTACGAGCAGTACTTC. The chain has TRBV28 and TRBJ2-7; a weak D match, TRBD2 (6 bases). The V gene's germline CDR1 is MDHEN and CDR2 SYDVKM. This CDR3 is built from 14 residues. V was trimmed by 5 bases and J by 0 bases, leaving 11 bases between them.

The genes are TRBV6-1 and TRBJ1-2, with 7 bases lining up with TRBD1. J was trimmed by 1 base and V by 6 bases; bases with no gene match: 11. The CDR3 covers 16 residues. The V gene's germline CDR1 is MNHNS and CDR2 SASEGT. The CDR3 protein is CASRTPRTGDNYGYTF. In DNA, the CDR3 is TGTGCCAGCAGGACACCTCGGACAGGTGATAACTATGGCTACACCTTC.

This clonotype occurred a few times. The chain employs TRBV27 and TRBJ2-4; 7 nucleotides line up with TRBD1. V trimming: 5 bases; J trimming: 1 base; junction bases outside the gene matches: 5. Germline CDR1 and CDR2: MNHEY and SMNVEV (reference sequence). The CDR3 runs 15 residues. DNA for the CDR3: TGTGCCAGCAGTCTCGACAGGGTGGCCAAAAACATTCAGTACTTC. Protein: CASSLDRVAKNIQYF.

In its sample, this clonotype was seen a few times. The chain combines TRBV12-3 or TRBV12-4 with TRBJ2-2; either TRBD1 or TRBD2 may fit D (6 bases each). V was cut by 3 bases and J by 0 bases, with 11 bases left in between. The CDR3 runs 16 residues. CDR3 region: CASSFGGPTNTGELFF. CDR3 bases: TGTGCCAGCAGTTTTGGGGGGCCCACGAACACCGGGGAGCTGTTTTTT.